Following are 17 T cell receptor beta chains from one sample sequenced in a study of cytomegalovirus exposure and HLA in healthy donors. PCR used 60 Vbeta primers and 13 Jbeta primers. The table came from immunoSEQ multiplex PCR; TCRdb's copy has only in-frame clones and leaves some out. Here the sample spans roughly 87,000 clones, roughly 75% being singletons. What was sequenced was PBMCs. Source of these receptors: a man between 60 and 70 years old in good health and CMV-seronegative.

A single count supports this clone. The V and J genes are TRBV6-6 and TRBJ2-7; 8 bases fit TRBD2. Trimming removed 2 bases from V and 3 bases from J; junction bases left unmatched: 3. The CDR3 loop spans 14 amino acids. Germline V gives CDR1 MNHNY, CDR2 SVGAGI (reference sequence). The CDR3 protein is CASSYPGGVYEQYF. The CDR3 DNA is TGTGCCAGCAGTTACCCCGGGGGGGTCTACGAGCAGTACTTC.

The chain employs TRBV2 and TRBJ2-1; the D gene is possibly TRBD2 (6 bases). The CDR3 extends over 15 amino acids. The V gene lost 7 bases and the J gene lost 4 bases, with 17 bases spanning the gap. CDR1 and CDR2 (germline): SNHLY, FYNNEI. This CDR3 is CASNEPGDGYNEQFF. CDR3 in DNA: TGTGCCAGCAACGAGCCGGGGGACGGTTACAATGAGCAGTTCTTC.

The chain has TRBV2 and TRBJ2-1, with a possible D match to TRBD2 (6 bases). The CDR3 covers 13 residues. Per germline, CDR1 SNHLY and CDR2 FYNNEI. Deletions cut 3 bases from V and 4 bases from J, with 7 bases between. CDR3 bases: TGTGCCAGCAGTGACCGGGGGTACAATGAGCAGTTCTTC. Its protein is CASSDRGYNEQFF.

The chain is built from TRBV5-1 and TRBJ1-2; 8 bases fit TRBD1. CDR1 SGHRS and CDR2 YFSETQ come from the germline V gene. The CDR3 is 15 amino acids. Germline trimming cut 0 bases from V and 6 bases from J; bases unmatched to any gene: 7. The DNA of the CDR3 is TGCGCCAGCAGCTTGGAAGGACAGGGTAAGGATGGCTACACCTTC. Translating it yields CASSLEGQGKDGYTF.

The chain links TRBV12-5 to TRBJ1-2; perhaps TRBD1 as D (6 bases). Trimming left V 3 bases short and J 1 base short, with 24 bases between. The CDR3 sequence is 19 residues long. Germline loops: CDR1 LGHNT, CDR2 FRNRAP. This chain's CDR3 is CASGLDFPGATDSNYGYTF. The CDR3 DNA follows: TGTGCTAGTGGTTTAGATTTCCCAGGGGCGACCGATAGTAACTATGGCTACACCTTC.

The chain couples TRBV5-1 to TRBJ1-1, with TRBD1 matching over 9 bases. Germline CDR1 and CDR2: SGHRS and YFSETQ. V shed 4 bases and J 6 bases; nucleotides not matched to a gene: 10. This CDR3 is 15 amino acids long. This CDR3 is CASSLRRDRVAEAFF. DNA for the CDR3: TGCGCCAGCAGCCTACGTCGGGACAGGGTCGCTGAAGCTTTCTTT.

The chain is built from TRBV19 and TRBJ1-2; no clear D gene. There are 15 residues in the CDR3. V was shortened by 6 bases and J by 6 bases, with 20 bases between the two germline ends. CDR1 is LNHDA, CDR2 SQIVND, per germline (reference sequence). The CDR3 loop reads CASSPREVGIDGYTF. The CDR3 nucleotides read TGTGCCAGTAGCCCCCGGGAAGTGGGGATTGATGGCTACACCTTC.

The rearrangement uses TRBV30 and TRBJ2-1; 10 bases match TRBD2. CDR1 and CDR2 from the germline V gene are GTSNPN and SVGIG (reference sequence). There are 22 residues in the CDR3. J lost 6 bases, V lost 4 bases, and 30 bases had no gene match. The CDR3 DNA reads TGTGCCTGGAAGGGTGTAAGGGGGACTAGCGAAGGAGGGAGGGTGCCCACCAATGAGCAGTTCTTC. Protein product: CAWKGVRGTSEGGRVPTNEQFF. Full variable domain (outside the CDR3, taken from reference TRBV30 and TRBJ2-1): SQTIHQWPATLVQPVGSPLSLECTVEGTSNPNLYWYRQAAGRGLQLLFYSVGIGQISSEVPQNLSASRPQDRQFILSSKKLLLSDSGFYLCAWKGVRGTSEGGRVPTNEQFFGPGTRLTVL.

V usage is TRBV5-1 and J usage is TRBJ1-1, with D perhaps matching TRBD1 (6 bases). The CDR3 sequence is 15 residues long. Trimming took 0 bases from V and 1 from J, leaving 10 bases between them. Germline V CDR1 and CDR2: SGHRS, YFSETQ. CDR3 nucleotide sequence: TGCGCCAGCAGCTTGGAGGGGGAAGGGAACACTGAAGCTTTCTTT. Amino acid sequence: CASSLEGEGNTEAFF.

This chain joins TRBV10-2 and TRBJ2-5; D call uncertain. CDR3 length: 13 residues. Germline V lookup: CDR1 WSHSY, CDR2 SAAADI. Trimming pared 5 bases from V and 2 bases from J, leaving 9 bases between. The CDR3 sequence is CASSITHQETQYF. The CDR3 DNA follows: TGCGCCAGCAGTATAACTCATCAAGAGACCCAGTACTTC.

J is TRBJ1-1 and V is TRBV5-1; possibly TRBD1 for D (5 bases). This CDR3 has 13 residues. Trimming shortened V by 5 bases and J by 1 base, and 9 bases separated the two germline ends. From germline, CDR1 is SGHRS and CDR2 YFSETQ. In DNA form, the CDR3 reads TGCGCCAGCAGGGGGGGAGGGAACACTGAAGCTTTCTTT. Protein: CASRGGGNTEAFF.

CDR3 sequence: CASSMNRGLDEQYF. DNA of the CDR3: TGTGCCAGTAGTATGAACAGGGGGCTCGACGAGCAGTACTTC. The chain couples TRBV19 to TRBJ2-7, with 9 bases identical to TRBD1. This CDR3 comprises 14 residues. CDR1 is LNHDA, CDR2 SQIVND, per germline (reference sequence). Trimming took 3 bases from V and 5 from J; bases not matched to a gene: 5.

This chain connects TRBV9 to TRBJ1-2; 8 bases align to TRBD1. Germline V gene lookup returns CDR1 SGDLS and CDR2 YYNGEE. This CDR3 contains 17 residues. V lost 3 bases to trimming and J lost 3 bases; unmatched junction nucleotides: 13. CDR3 residues: CASSGWNQGAADYGYTF. DNA of the CDR3: TGTGCCAGCAGCGGATGGAACCAGGGGGCGGCGGACTATGGCTACACCTTC. The entire variable domain, with the rest obtained from reference TRBV9 and TRBJ1-2, is as follows: DSGVTQTPKHLITATGQRVTLRCSPRSGDLSVYWYQQSLDQGLQFLIQYYNGEERAKGNILERFSAQQFPDLHSELNLSSLELGDSALYFCASSGWNQGAADYGYTFGSGTRLTVV.

This rearrangement joins TRBV9 to TRBJ2-3; a weak D match, TRBD2 (7 bases). This CDR3 has 15 amino acids. From germline, CDR1 is SGDLS and CDR2 YYNGEE. V lost 4 bases, J lost 2 bases, and 14 bases lay in between. The CDR3 sequence is CASSQGGGLTDTQYF. CDR3 DNA sequence: TGTGCCAGCAGCCAAGGGGGGGGTCTCACAGATACGCAGTATTTT.

The chain has TRBV30 and TRBJ2-3; TRBD2 aligns across 11 bases. The CDR3 length is 15 residues. V trimming: 0 bases; J trimming: 6 bases; junction bases outside the gene matches: 5. Germline V lookup: CDR1 GTSNPN, CDR2 SVGIG (reference sequence). Here the CDR3 reads CAWSVRASGGDTQYF. The CDR3 DNA reads as TGTGCCTGGAGTGTACGGGCTAGCGGGGGGGATACGCAGTATTTT. The full variable domain, with the rest looked up from reference TRBV30 and TRBJ2-3, is SQTIHQWPATLVQPVGSPLSLECTVEGTSNPNLYWYRQAAGRGLQLLFYSVGIGQISSEVPQNLSASRPQDRQFILSSKKLLLSDSGFYLCAWSVRASGGDTQYFGPGTRLTVL.

The chain employs TRBV9 and TRBJ2-2; 8 bases map to TRBD1. This CDR3 has 16 residues. CDR1 is SGDLS and CDR2 is YYNGEE in the germline V gene. Germline trimming cut 0 bases from V and 5 bases from J; bases unmatched to any gene: 6. This chain's CDR3 is CASSVEQGDGTGELFF. Here the CDR3 DNA reads TGTGCCAGCAGCGTAGAACAGGGGGATGGGACCGGGGAGCTGTTTTTT. The whole variable domain, filled in from reference TRBV9 and TRBJ2-2, reads DSGVTQTPKHLITATGQRVTLRCSPRSGDLSVYWYQQSLDQGLQFLIQYYNGEERAKGNILERFSAQQFPDLHSELNLSSLELGDSALYFCASSVEQGDGTGELFFGEGSRLTVL.

The rearrangement links TRBV7-9 to TRBJ2-7, with 10 positions matching TRBD1. This CDR3 comprises 16 residues. V trimming: 1 base; J trimming: 5 bases; junction bases outside the gene matches: 8. CDR1 is SEHNR, CDR2 FQNEAQ, per germline (reference sequence). This chain's CDR3 is CASSLVGRDRGDEQYF. CDR3 DNA sequence: TGTGCCAGCAGCTTAGTAGGTAGGGACAGGGGAGACGAGCAGTACTTC. The full variable domain, its missing parts supplied by reference TRBV7-9 and TRBJ2-7, is DTGVSQNPRHKITKRGQNVTFRCDPISEHNRLYWYRQTLGQGPEFLTYFQNEAQLEKSRLLSDRFSAERPKGSFSTLEIQRTEQGDSAMYLCASSLVGRDRGDEQYFGPGTRLTVT.